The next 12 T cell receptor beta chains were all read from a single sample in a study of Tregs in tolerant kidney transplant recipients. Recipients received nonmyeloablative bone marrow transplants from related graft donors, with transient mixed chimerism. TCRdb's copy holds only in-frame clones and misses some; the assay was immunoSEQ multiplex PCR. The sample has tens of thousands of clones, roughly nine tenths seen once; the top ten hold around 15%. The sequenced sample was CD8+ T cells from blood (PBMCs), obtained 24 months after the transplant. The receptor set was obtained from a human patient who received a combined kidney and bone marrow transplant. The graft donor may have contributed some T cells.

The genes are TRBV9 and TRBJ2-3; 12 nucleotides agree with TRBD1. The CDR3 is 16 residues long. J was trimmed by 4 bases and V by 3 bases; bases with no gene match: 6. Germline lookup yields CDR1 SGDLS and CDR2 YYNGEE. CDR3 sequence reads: CASSAGDRGPADTQYF. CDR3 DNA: TGTGCCAGCAGCGCGGGGGACAGGGGGCCTGCAGATACGCAGTATTTT.

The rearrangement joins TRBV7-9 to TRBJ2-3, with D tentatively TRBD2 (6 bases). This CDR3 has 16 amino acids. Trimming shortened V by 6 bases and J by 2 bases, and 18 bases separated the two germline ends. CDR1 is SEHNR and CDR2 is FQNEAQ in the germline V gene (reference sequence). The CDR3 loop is CASSPTRGTATDTQYF. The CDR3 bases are TGTGCCAGCAGTCCTACTCGGGGGACGGCCACAGATACGCAGTATTTT.

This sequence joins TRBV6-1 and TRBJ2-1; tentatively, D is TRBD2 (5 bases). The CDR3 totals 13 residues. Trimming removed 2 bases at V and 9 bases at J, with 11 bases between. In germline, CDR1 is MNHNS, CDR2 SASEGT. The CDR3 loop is CASSENPRGEQFF. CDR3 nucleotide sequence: TGTGCCAGCAGTGAAAATCCCCGGGGTGAGCAGTTCTTC.

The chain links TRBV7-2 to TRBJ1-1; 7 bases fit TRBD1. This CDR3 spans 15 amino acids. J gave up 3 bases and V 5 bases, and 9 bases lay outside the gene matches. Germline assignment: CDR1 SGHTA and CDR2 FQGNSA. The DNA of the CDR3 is TGTGCCAGCAGCCCACTCACAGGGGCGGACACTGAAGCTTTCTTT. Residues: CASSPLTGADTEAFF. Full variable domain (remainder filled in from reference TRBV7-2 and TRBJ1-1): GAGVSQSPSNKVTEKGKDVELRCDPISGHTALYWYRQSLGQGLEFLIYFQGNSAPDKSGLPSDRFSAERTGGSVSTLTIQRTQQEDSAVYLCASSPLTGADTEAFFGQGTRLTVV.

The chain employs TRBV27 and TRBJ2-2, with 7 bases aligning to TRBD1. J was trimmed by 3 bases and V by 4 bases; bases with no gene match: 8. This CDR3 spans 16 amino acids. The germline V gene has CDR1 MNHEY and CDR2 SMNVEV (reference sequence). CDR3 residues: CASSSRDSAYTGELFF. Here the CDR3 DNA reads TGTGCCAGCAGTTCTCGGGACAGCGCCTACACCGGGGAGCTGTTTTTT.

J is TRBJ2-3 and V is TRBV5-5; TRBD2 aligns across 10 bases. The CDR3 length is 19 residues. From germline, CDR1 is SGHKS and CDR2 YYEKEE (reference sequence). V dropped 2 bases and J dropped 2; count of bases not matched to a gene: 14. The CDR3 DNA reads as TGTGCCAGCAGCTTCCACCCTAGGGCGACTAGCGGGCTCACAGATACGCAGTATTTT. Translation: CASSFHPRATSGLTDTQYF.

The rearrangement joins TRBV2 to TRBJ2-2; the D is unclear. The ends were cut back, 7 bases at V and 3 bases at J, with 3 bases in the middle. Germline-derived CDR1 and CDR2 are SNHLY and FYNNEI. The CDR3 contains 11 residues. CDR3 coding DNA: TGTGCCAGCATATACACCGGGGAGCTGTTTTTT. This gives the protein CASIYTGELFF.

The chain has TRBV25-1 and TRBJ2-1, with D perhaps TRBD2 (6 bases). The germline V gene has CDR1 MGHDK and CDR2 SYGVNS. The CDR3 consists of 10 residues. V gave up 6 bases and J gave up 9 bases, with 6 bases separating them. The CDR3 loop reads CASRGGEQFF. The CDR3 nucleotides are TGTGCCAGCAGGGGAGGTGAGCAGTTCTTC.

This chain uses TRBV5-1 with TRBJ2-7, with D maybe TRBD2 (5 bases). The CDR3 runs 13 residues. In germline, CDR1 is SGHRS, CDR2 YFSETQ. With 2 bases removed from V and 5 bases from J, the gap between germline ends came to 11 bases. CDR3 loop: CASSLTPGNEQYF. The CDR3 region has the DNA TGCGCCAGCAGCTTAACTCCGGGGAACGAGCAGTACTTC.

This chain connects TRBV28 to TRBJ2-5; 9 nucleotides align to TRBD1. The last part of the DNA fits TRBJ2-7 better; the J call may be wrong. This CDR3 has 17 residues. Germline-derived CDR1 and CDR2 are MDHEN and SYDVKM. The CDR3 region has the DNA TGTGCCAGCAGTTCGGGTATTAGGGACAGGGTACCTTACGAGCAGTACTTC. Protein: CASSSGIRDRVPYEQYF.

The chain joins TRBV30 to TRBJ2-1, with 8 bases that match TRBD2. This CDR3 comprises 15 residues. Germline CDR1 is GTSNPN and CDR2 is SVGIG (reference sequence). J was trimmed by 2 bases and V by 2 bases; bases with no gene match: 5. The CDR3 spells CAWSWGAGAYNEQFF. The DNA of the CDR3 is TGTGCCTGGAGTTGGGGAGCGGGGGCCTACAATGAGCAGTTCTTC. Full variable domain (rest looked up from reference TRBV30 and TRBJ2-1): SQTIHQWPATLVQPVGSPLSLECTVEGTSNPNLYWYRQAAGRGLQLLFYSVGIGQISSEVPQNLSASRPQDRQFILSSKKLLLSDSGFYLCAWSWGAGAYNEQFFGPGTRLTVL.

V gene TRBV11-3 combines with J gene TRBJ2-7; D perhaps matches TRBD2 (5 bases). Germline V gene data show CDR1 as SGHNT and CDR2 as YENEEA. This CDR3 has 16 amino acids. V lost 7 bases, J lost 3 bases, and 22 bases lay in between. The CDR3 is CASTTDSSHPVYEQYF. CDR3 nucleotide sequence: TGTGCCAGCACCACCGACTCTAGCCACCCAGTCTACGAGCAGTACTTC.